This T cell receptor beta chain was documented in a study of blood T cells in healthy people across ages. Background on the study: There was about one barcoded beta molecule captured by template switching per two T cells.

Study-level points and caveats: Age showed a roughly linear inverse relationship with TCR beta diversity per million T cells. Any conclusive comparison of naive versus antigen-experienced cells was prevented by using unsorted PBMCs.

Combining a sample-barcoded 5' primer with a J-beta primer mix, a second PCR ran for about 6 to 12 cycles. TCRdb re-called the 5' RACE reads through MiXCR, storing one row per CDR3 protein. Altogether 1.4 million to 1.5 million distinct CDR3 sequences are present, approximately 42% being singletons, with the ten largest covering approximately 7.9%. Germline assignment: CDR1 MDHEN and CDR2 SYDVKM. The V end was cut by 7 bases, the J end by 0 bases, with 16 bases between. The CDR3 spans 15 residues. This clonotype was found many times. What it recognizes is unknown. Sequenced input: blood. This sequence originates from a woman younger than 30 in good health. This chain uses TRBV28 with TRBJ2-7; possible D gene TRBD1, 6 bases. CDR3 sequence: CASTPPGQNSYEQYF. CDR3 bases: TGTGCCAGCACGCCTCCGGGACAAAACTCCTACGAGCAGTACTTC.